These T cell receptor beta chains were read from a single sample in a study of blood T cell dynamics during melanoma immunotherapy. Produced via immunoSEQ multiplex PCR; TCRdb's table is partial and in-frame only. The sample records about 28,000 clones, 75% to 90% being singletons. This sample comprised blood, obtained from a patient treated with checkpoint blockade. Source of these receptors: a human donor with melanoma. CDR3s leave out the opening cysteine and the closing phenylalanine or tryptophan.

V gene,J gene,CDR3 protein
TRBV5-1,TRBJ2-1,ASSLAHTSANNEQF
TRBV29-1,TRBJ1-2,SVVEGGYT
TRBV28,TRBJ1-2,ASSGDRSLYGYT
TRBV30,TRBJ1-5,AWGQGANQPQH
TRBV13,TRBJ2-2,ASSLMGGAGELF
TRBV2,TRBJ2-3,ASSGWGDTQY
TRBV30,TRBJ1-1,AWSNPGSWDTEAF
TRBV5-5,TRBJ2-7,ASSLGQGYYEQY
TRBV28,TRBJ2-3,ASRLLAGVSTDTQY
TRBV6-1,TRBJ2-5,ASSEVWGTRETQY
TRBV7-2,TRBJ1-1,ASSLASPMNTEAF
TRBV19,TRBJ1-3,ASGYEVDFSGNTIY
TRBV19,TRBJ1-5,ASSLTQGGNQPQH
TRBV9,TRBJ2-5,ASSVGERDYQETQY
TRBV19,TRBJ1-2,ASSLKAWNYGYT
TRBV18,TRBJ2-7,ASSPTATYEQY
TRBV15,TRBJ2-4,ATSSGGVGKNIQY
TRBV5-6,TRBJ2-3,ASSLRLATTPWGPDTQY
TRBV7-2,TRBJ1-6,ASSLDTYSPLH
TRBV19,TRBJ2-1,ASSVGTSYAEQF
TRBV9,TRBJ2-1,ASSLTRGSYNEQF
TRBV9,TRBJ1-2,ASSAQTGEANYGYT
TRBV25-1,TRBJ1-6,ASSRQGASRNSPLH
TRBV5-4,TRBJ1-2,ASSYSGAPNYGYT
TRBV11-2,TRBJ2-7,ASSPLFGTEQY
TRBV7-9,TRBJ1-2,ASTRVWDNYGYT